This TCR beta chain was documented in a study of T cells in Graves' hyperthyroidism and ophthalmopathy. CDR3 length: 12 amino acids. Germline V lookup: CDR1 SEHNR, CDR2 FQNEAQ (reference sequence). Trimming removed 3 bases at V and 7 bases at J, with 6 bases between. Patients showing uncontrolled infection, other autoimmune disease, pregnancy or lactation were ineligible. Fresh peripheral blood, around 10 ml, yielded the PBMCs. RNA transcripts were the template for amplifying TCR beta CDR3 regions. HTBI primers drove first-round RT-PCR of the TCR CDR3. MiXCR was run by TCRdb on the multiplex PCR reads, yielding one entry per CDR3 protein. Here the sample spans hundreds of thousands of distinct CDR3 sequences, under 20% being singletons. This clonotype was seen a few times. Its target is unknown. The study's findings and limits: Ophthalmopathy was model-predicted a median about 6 months pre-onset.

This chain connects TRBV7-9 to TRBJ2-2; D is unresolved. The source is a woman under 30 with Graves' hyperthyroidism. Sequencing was performed on blood. The CDR3 here is CASSFGFGELFF. CDR3 DNA sequence: TGTGCCAGCAGCTTTGGTTTCGGGGAGCTGTTTTTT.